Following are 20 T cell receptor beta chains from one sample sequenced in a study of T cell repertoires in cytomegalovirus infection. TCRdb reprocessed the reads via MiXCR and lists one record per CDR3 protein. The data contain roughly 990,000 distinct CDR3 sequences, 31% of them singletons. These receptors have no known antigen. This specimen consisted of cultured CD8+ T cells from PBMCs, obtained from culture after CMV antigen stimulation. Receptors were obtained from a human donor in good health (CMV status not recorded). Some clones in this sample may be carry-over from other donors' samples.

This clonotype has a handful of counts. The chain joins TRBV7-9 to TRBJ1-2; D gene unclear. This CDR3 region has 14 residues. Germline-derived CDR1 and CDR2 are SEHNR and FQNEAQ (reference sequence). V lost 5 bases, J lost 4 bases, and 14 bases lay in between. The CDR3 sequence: CASSDPDGSYGYTF. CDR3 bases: TGTGCCAGCAGCGACCCGGACGGTTCCTATGGCTACACCTTC.

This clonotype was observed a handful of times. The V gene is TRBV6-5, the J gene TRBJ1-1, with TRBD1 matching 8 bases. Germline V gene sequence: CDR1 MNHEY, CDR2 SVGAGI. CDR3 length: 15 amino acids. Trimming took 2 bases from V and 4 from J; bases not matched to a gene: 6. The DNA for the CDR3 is TGTGCCAGCAGTTACATGACAGGGGTGGGCACTGAAGCTTTCTTT. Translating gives CASSYMTGVGTEAFF.

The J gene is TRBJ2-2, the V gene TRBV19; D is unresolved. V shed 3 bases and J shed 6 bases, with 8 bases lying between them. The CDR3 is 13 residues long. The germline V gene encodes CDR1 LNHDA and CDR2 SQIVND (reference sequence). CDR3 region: CASSIGRAGELFF. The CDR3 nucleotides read TGTGCCAGTAGTATTGGAAGAGCCGGGGAGCTGTTTTTT.

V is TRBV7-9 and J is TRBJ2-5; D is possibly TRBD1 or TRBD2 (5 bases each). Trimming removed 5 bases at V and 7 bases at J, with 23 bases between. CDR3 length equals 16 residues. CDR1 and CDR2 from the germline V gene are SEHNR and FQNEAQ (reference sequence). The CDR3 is CASSPGTADARGTQYF. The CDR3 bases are TGTGCCAGCAGCCCAGGGACGGCCGATGCGAGGGGGACCCAGTACTTC.

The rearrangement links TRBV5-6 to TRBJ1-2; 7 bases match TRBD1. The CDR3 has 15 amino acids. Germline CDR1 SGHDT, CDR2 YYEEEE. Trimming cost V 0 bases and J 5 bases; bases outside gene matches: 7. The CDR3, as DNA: TGTGCCAGCAGCTTGGTCGCGGGACAGAGGTATGGCTACACCTTC. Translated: CASSLVAGQRYGYTF.

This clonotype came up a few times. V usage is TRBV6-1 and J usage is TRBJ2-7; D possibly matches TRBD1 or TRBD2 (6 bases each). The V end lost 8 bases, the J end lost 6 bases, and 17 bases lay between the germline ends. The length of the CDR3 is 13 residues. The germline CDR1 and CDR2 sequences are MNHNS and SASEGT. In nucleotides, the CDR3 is TGTGCCAGCGGTGGCAGGGGACTTATCGAGCAGTACTTC. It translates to CASGGRGLIEQYF.

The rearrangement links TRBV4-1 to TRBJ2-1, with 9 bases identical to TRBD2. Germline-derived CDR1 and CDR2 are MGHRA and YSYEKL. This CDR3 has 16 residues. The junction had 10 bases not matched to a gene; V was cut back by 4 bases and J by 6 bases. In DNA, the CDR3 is TGCGCCAGCAGCCGTATTCCTGGCGGGGGGGCCAATGAGCAGTTCTTC. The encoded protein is CASSRIPGGGANEQFF.

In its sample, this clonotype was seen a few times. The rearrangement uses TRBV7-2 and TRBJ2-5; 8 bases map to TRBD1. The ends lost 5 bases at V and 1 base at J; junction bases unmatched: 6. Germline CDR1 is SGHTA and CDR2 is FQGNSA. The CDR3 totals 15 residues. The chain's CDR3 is CASSRVTGGQETQYF. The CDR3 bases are TGTGCCAGCAGCCGAGTAACAGGGGGCCAAGAGACCCAGTACTTC.

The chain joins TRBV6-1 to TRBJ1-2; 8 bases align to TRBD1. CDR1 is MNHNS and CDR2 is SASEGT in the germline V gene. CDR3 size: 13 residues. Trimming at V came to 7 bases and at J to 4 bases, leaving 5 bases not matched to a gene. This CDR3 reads CASNSDRAYGYTF. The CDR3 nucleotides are TGTGCCAGCAACTCGGACAGGGCCTATGGCTACACCTTC.

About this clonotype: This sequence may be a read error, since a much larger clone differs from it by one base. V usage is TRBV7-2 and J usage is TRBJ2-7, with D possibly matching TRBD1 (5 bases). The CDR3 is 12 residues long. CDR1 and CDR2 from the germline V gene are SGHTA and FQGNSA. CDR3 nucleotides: TGTGCCAGCAGCCAGGGTTACAACGAGCAGCACTTC. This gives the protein CASSQGYNEQHF. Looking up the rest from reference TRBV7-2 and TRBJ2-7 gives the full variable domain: GAGVSQSPSNKVTEKGKDVELRCDPISGHTALYWYRQSLGQGLEFLIYFQGNSAPDKSGLPSDRFSAERTGGSVSTLTIQRTQQEDSAVYLCASSQGYNEQHFGPGTRLTVT.

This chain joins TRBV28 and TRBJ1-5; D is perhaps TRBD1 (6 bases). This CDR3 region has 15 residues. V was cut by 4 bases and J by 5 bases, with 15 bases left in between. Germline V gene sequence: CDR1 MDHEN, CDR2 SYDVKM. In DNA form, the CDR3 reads TGTGCCAGCAGTTCGACGGACAGTGTCTATCAGCCCCAGCATTTT. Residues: CASSSTDSVYQPQHF.

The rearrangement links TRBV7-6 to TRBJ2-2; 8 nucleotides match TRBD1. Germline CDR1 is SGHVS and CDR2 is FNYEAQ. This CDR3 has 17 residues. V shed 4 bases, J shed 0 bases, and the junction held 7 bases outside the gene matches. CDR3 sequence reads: CASSSKIQGANTGELFF. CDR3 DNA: TGTGCCAGCAGCTCAAAGATACAGGGGGCGAACACCGGGGAGCTGTTTTTT.

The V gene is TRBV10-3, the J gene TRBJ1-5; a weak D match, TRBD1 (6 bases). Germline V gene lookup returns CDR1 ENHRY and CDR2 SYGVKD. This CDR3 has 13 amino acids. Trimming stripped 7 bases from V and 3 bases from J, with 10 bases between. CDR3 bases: TGTGCCATCATGGGGGCCATCAATCAGCCCCAGCATTTT. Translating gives CAIMGAINQPQHF.

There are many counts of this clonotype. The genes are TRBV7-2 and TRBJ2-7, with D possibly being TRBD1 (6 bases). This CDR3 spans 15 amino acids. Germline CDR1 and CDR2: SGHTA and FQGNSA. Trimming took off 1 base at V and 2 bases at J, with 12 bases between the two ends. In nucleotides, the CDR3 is TGTGCCAGCAGCTTAGAGGGGGTGGGCCCCTACGAGCAGTACGTC. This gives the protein CASSLEGVGPYEQYV.

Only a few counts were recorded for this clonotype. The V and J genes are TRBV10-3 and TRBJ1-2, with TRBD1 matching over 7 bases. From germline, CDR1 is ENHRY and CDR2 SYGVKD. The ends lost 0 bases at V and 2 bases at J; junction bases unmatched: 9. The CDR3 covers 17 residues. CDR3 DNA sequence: TGTGCCATCAGTGAGTCAGAAGGGAAGGGGGCGAACTATGGCTACACCTTC. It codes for CAISESEGKGANYGYTF.

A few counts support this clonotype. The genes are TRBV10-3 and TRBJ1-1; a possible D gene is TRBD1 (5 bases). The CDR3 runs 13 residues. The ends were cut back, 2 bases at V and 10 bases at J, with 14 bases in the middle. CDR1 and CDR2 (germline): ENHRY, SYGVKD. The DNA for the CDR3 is TGTGCCATCAGTGAGGGGGCCCGCCGGGGAGCTTTCTTT. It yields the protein CAISEGARRGAFF.

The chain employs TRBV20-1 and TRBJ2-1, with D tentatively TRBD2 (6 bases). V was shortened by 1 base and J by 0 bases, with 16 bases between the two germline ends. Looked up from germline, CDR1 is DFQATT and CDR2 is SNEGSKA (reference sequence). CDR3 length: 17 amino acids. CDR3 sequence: CSARARAGGISYNEQFF. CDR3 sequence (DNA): TGCAGTGCTAGAGCTCGCGCCGGGGGTATCTCCTACAATGAGCAGTTCTTC.

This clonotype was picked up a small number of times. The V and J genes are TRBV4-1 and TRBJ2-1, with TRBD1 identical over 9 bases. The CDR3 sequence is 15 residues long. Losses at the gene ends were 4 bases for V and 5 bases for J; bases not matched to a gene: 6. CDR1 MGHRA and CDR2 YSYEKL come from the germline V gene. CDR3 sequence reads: CASSPRDRANNEQFF. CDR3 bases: TGCGCCAGCAGCCCCCGGGACAGGGCGAACAATGAGCAGTTCTTC.

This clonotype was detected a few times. In nucleotides, the CDR3 is TGTGCCAGTCAGGTAGCGGGGGGCTCCTACAATGAGCAGTTCTTC. Translated: CASQVAGGSYNEQFF. The chain joins TRBV19 to TRBJ2-1; 10 bases match TRBD2. The germline V gene encodes CDR1 LNHDA and CDR2 SQIVND (reference sequence). The length of the CDR3 is 15 residues. Trimming took 8 bases from V and 0 from J; bases not matched to a gene: 4.

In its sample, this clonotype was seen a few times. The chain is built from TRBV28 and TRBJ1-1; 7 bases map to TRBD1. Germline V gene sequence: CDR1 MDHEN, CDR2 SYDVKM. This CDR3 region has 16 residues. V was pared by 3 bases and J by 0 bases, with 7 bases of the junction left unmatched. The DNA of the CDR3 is TGTGCCAGCAGTTTTCCCGAGGGGACAGTGAACACTGAAGCTTTCTTT. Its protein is CASSFPEGTVNTEAFF.